This T cell receptor beta chain was captured by sequencing in a study of blood T cell repertoires in COVID-19. The overall study: Whether acute or convalescent, the COVID-19 samples came from the United States, Italy and Spain. The cDNA or gDNA used as material had been derived from T cells, B-cell-depleted T cells, or PBMCs.

Germline V gene sequence: CDR1 MNHNS, CDR2 SASEGT. Trimming stripped 2 bases from V and 6 bases from J, with 10 bases between. This CDR3 region has 13 residues. This clone was detected only once. How the authors handled the data: Nucleated cell counts were estimated from reference gene primer amplification. Using immunoSEQ multiplex PCR, the repertoire was profiled, and TCRdb retains in-frame clones only, with some absent. Clonal size and the V and J genes are those of that table, whereas D and trimming came from the DNA. The table lists 43,000 or so clones, over 75% of them singletons. Material: peripheral blood. The sequence came from a woman aged 60-70 years with acute or convalescent COVID-19. The rearrangement links TRBV6-1 to TRBJ1-1, with D possibly being TRBD1 (5 bases). Here the CDR3 DNA reads TGTGCCAGCAGTGAAATCCGGGGGGCTGAAGCTTTCTTT. As protein: CASSEIRGAEAFF.